This TCR beta chain emerged from a study of cytomegalovirus exposure and HLA in healthy donors. The V end lost 4 bases, the J end lost 3 bases, and 9 bases lay between the germline ends. The CDR3 is made up of 13 amino acids. Germline V CDR1 and CDR2: MDHEN, SYDVKM. Both 60 Vbeta primers and 13 Jbeta primers went into the PCR. Using immunoSEQ multiplex PCR, the repertoire was profiled, and TCRdb retains in-frame clones only, with some absent. In the table there are some 80,000 clones, around 81% of which are singletons. The sample was PBMCs. The clonotype was recovered from a man aged 40-55 years in good health and CMV-seronegative. The chain recombines TRBV28 with TRBJ1-2; tentatively, D is TRBD1 (6 bases). In nucleotides, the CDR3 is TGTGCCAGCAGTTGGCGGGGGCACTATGGCTACACCTTC. Translation gives CASSWRGHYGYTF.